These T cell receptor beta chains were read from a single sample in a study of Ad26.COV2.S vaccination and SARS-CoV-2 variants. Only in-frame clones appear in the TCRdb table, and some are missing; sequencing was by immunoSEQ multiplex PCR. The data hold roughly 270,000 clones, with around 87% observed a single time. The source material was peripheral blood, sampled in a trial of Ad26.COV2.S vaccine versus placebo. Receptor source: a person between 18 and 65 years old who received the Ad26.COV2.S COVID-19 vaccine or a placebo. Each CDR3 is given with its conserved first and last residue. The D gene is left open where the match is weak. Some rows mark clone size as missing; the rest say once, few, many or name a class of expanded clone.

j_call | d_call | clone_size | v_call | cdr3_nt | cdr3_aa
TRBJ2-7 | . | . | TRBV28 | TGTGCCAGCAGTTCTCTCGATGACACGGATAGCTCCTACGAGCAGTACTTC | CASSSLDDTDSSYEQYF
TRBJ1-2 | . | once | TRBV18 | TGTGCCAGCTCAGAGGCAGACCCTAACTATGGCTACACCTTC | CASSEADPNYGYTF
TRBJ1-2 | TRBD1 | . | TRBV7-9 | TGTGCCAGCAGCTACCTATCCGGGACAGGGGGCGGCTACACCTTC | CASSYLSGTGGGYTF
TRBJ1-1 | TRBD1 | . | TRBV28 | TGTGCCAGCAGTCGATGGGACAGCAACACTGAAGCTTTCTTT | CASSRWDSNTEAFF
TRBJ2-3 | . | . | TRBV19 | TGTGCCAGTAGTATTCCCCCTGCAGATACGCAGTATTTT | CASSIPPADTQYF
TRBJ1-1 | TRBD1 | . | TRBV28 | TGTGCCAGCAGTTCAGGACAGGACAATGAAGCTTTCTTT | CASSSGQDNEAFF
TRBJ1-5 | TRBD1 | . | TRBV6-2/TRBV6-3 | TGTGCCAGCAGTCCAGGGACAGCAAACAATCAGCCCCAGCATTTT | CASSPGTANNQPQHF
TRBJ2-2 | . | once | TRBV7-8 | TGTGCCAGCAGCTTCCGCGGGATCGGGGAGCTGTTTTTT | CASSFRGIGELFF
TRBJ2-7 | . | few | TRBV3-1/TRBV3-2 | TGTGCCAGCAGCCAGACCTTCAGCGAGCAGTACTTC | CASSQTFSEQYF
TRBJ2-2 | . | few | TRBV14 | TGTGCCAGCAGCCAGGAATATAGGGAGCTGTTTTTT | CASSQEYRELFF
TRBJ2-7 | TRBD2 | . | TRBV29-1 | TGCAGCGTCCTGACTTGGGCGGGGGGCGAGCAGTACTTC | CSVLTWAGGEQYF
TRBJ1-5 | TRBD1 | . | TRBV2 | TGTGCCAGCAGTGAAGAGGCGACAGGGACTCAGCCCCAGCATTTT | CASSEEATGTQPQHF
TRBJ2-3 | . | . | TRBV9 | TGTGCCAGCAGCGAAGGGATTTTATTGGGCATCACAGATACGCAGTATTTT | CASSEGILLGITDTQYF
TRBJ2-1 | TRBD2 | . | TRBV4-1 | TGCGCCAGCAGCCCCAGGATGAGCCAGCGGGAGGGTGGGGATGAGCAGTTCTTC | CASSPRMSQREGGDEQFF
TRBJ1-3 | . | . | TRBV2 | TGTGCCAGCAGTGAAGGTCCTCCTGGAAACACCATATATTTT | CASSEGPPGNTIYF
TRBJ1-1 | . | . | TRBV5-6 | TGTGCCAGCAGCTGGGCAGTTAACACTGAAGCTTTCTTT | CASSWAVNTEAFF
TRBJ2-1 | . | . | TRBV7-3 | TGTGCCAGCAGCCCCACCTTAGGTGGGGCGTCCCACTACAATGAGCAGTTCTTC | CASSPTLGGASHYNEQFF
TRBJ1-5 | . | . | TRBV19 | TGTGCCAGTATGTCTATGCGGGGAAGGGGTCGTGGGAGCAATCAGCCCCAGCATTTT | CASMSMRGRGRGSNQPQHF
TRBJ2-7 | . | . | TRBV24-1 | TGTGCCCCTGGAGGAGCCTACGAGCAGTACTTC | CAPGGAYEQYF
TRBJ2-6 | . | . | TRBV6-1 | TGTGCCAGCAGTGCACAGGGATTTTCCGGGGCCAACGTCCTGACTTTC | CASSAQGFSGANVLTF
TRBJ1-2 | . | . | TRBV18 | TGTGCCAGCTCACCAGAGACAGGTTCTAACTATGGCTACACCTTC | CASSPETGSNYGYTF
TRBJ2-7 | TRBD2 | . | TRBV6-2/TRBV6-3 | TGTGCCAGCAGTTCCCCGGGACTAGCGGGGTTCGAGCAGTACTTC | CASSSPGLAGFEQYF
TRBJ1-4 | . | . | TRBV6-5 | TGTGCCAGCAGTCTCGGTAATGAAAAACTGTTTTTT | CASSLGNEKLFF
TRBJ2-2 | . | . | TRBV18 | TGTGCCAGCTCACCGGACAAGGGAACCGGGGAGCTGTTTTTT | CASSPDKGTGELFF
TRBJ2-2 | . | few | TRBV7-9 | TGTGCCAGCAGCTTACGGGGGGCCTCCGGGGAGCTGTTTTTT | CASSLRGASGELFF
TRBJ1-4 | . | . | TRBV5-1 | TGCGCCAGCAGCTTGATCGCAACAGGGAGTAATGAAAAACTGTTTTTT | CASSLIATGSNEKLFF
TRBJ2-3 | . | . | TRBV5-4 | TGTGCCAGCAGCTTGCGGACTTCAGATACGCAGTATTTT | CASSLRTSDTQYF
TRBJ1-3 | TRBD1 | once | TRBV7-2 | TGTGCCAGCAGCTTAGTACAGGGGGCTGCTGGAAACACCATATATTTT | CASSLVQGAAGNTIYF
TRBJ1-2 | . | . | TRBV7-2 | TGTGCCAGCAGTTGGGGGGTGTACAACTATGGCTACACCTTC | CASSWGVYNYGYTF
TRBJ2-5 | . | . | TRBV3-1/TRBV3-2 | TGTGCCAGCAGCCAAGTCTACCCGGAGACCCAGTACTTC | CASSQVYPETQYF
TRBJ1-1 | . | . | TRBV18 | TGTGCCAGCTCACCTACGACAGGGAACACTGAAGCTTTCTTT | CASSPTTGNTEAFF
TRBJ2-1 | . | . | TRBV11-3 | TGTGCCAGCAGCTCCACTTTTGGGGCGGATGAGCAGTTCTTC | CASSSTFGADEQFF
TRBJ2-7 | TRBD2 | . | TRBV19 | TGTGCCAGTAGTGGGACTAGCGTGTACGAGCAGTACTTC | CASSGTSVYEQYF
TRBJ2-5 | . | once | TRBV30 | TGTGCCTGGATCGATCCAGGGATAGAGACCCAGTACTTC | CAWIDPGIETQYF
TRBJ2-5 | . | . | TRBV6-1 | TGTGCCAGCAGTGAAGTGCTGGGGTTTCTCGGGGGTGGAGAGACCCAGTACTTC | CASSEVLGFLGGGETQYF
TRBJ2-3 | TRBD2 | . | TRBV11-2 | TGTGCCAGCAGCTTAATCAGCGGGGGGGCTAGCACAGATACGCAGTATTTT | CASSLISGGASTDTQYF
TRBJ1-2 | . | . | TRBV7-8 | TGTGCCAGCAGCCCCCAGACAGATTCCTATGGCTACACCTTC | CASSPQTDSYGYTF
TRBJ2-7 | . | . | TRBV7-2 | TGTGCCAGCAGCTTTGATTCGGACCCCTCCTACGAGCAGTACTTC | CASSFDSDPSYEQYF
TRBJ1-2 | . | . | TRBV30 | TGTGCCTGGAGTGAGGTCCTGGCTGGGTATGGCTACACCTTC | CAWSEVLAGYGYTF
TRBJ2-7 | . | . | TRBV7-9 | TGTGCCAGCTCGCCTAGGGTTATAGGCTACGAGCAGTACTTC | CASSPRVIGYEQYF
TRBJ2-7 | . | . | TRBV6-5 | TGTGCCAGCAGTTACTCGTCCGGGGGCTTCTACGAGCAGTACTTC | CASSYSSGGFYEQYF
TRBJ1-2 | . | . | TRBV5-8 | TGTGCCAGCAGCCCCCCTGGACAGAGTTTTTATGGCTACACCTTC | CASSPPGQSFYGYTF
TRBJ2-1 | . | . | TRBV4-1 | TGCGCCAGCAGCCGATCCTTACACGAATCCTACAATGAGCAGTTCTTC | CASSRSLHESYNEQFF
TRBJ1-1 | TRBD1 | few | TRBV7-2 | TGTGCCAGCAGCCCAACCGGGACAGGGATCGGAGCTTTCTTT | CASSPTGTGIGAFF
TRBJ2-3 | TRBD1 | . | TRBV5-1 | TGCGCCAGCAGTTTTGGACAGGGCACAGATACGCAGTATTTT | CASSFGQGTDTQYF
TRBJ1-2 | TRBD1 | . | TRBV5-6 | TGTGCCAGCAGCAAGCCGGGGACAGGGAATTATGGCTACACCTTC | CASSKPGTGNYGYTF
TRBJ1-1 | TRBD1 | . | TRBV5-1 | TGCGCCAGCAGCTCGCGGACAGGGAACACTGAAGCTTTCTTT | CASSSRTGNTEAFF
TRBJ1-6 | . | . | TRBV6-6 | TGTGCCAGCAGTTACGATTCACCCCTCCACTTT | CASSYDSPLHF
TRBJ2-3 | . | . | TRBV7-9 | TGTGCCAGCAGCTCTGCAGTGGTTAGCACAGATACGCAGTATTTT | CASSSAVVSTDTQYF
TRBJ2-7 | TRBD1 | . | TRBV30 | TGTGCCTGGAGGGATGGGACAGGGAGGAACGAGCAGTACTTC | CAWRDGTGRNEQYF
TRBJ2-3 | TRBD2 | . | TRBV30 | TGTGCCCTGGGACTAGCGGCTTGGGGAGATACGCAGTATTTT | CALGLAAWGDTQYF
TRBJ1-1 | TRBD1 | . | TRBV7-3 | TGTGCCAGCAGCATTGACAGGGCGCGTGAAGCTTTCTTT | CASSIDRAREAFF
TRBJ2-3 | TRBD2 | . | TRBV7-9 | TGTGCCAGCAGCCCGGGGACTAGCGGGACGGCAGATACGCAGTATTTT | CASSPGTSGTADTQYF
TRBJ1-1 | TRBD1 | . | TRBV12-3/TRBV12-4 | TGTGCCAGCACCCTTGGGACAGGGAGAGCTTTCTTT | CASTLGTGRAFF
TRBJ1-6 | TRBD1 | few | TRBV6-5 | TGTGCCAGCAGGCGGGACAGTCATTCACCCCTCCACTTT | CASRRDSHSPLHF
TRBJ1-3 | . | . | TRBV29-1 | TGCAGCGTTCGTCGCGACAGCTCTGGAAACACCATATATTTT | CSVRRDSSGNTIYF
TRBJ1-4 | . | . | TRBV9 | TGTGCCAGCAGCGTATCGAGGGGGATGAATGAAAAACTGTTTTTT | CASSVSRGMNEKLFF
TRBJ2-3 | . | . | TRBV10-2 | TGCGCCAGCAGTGAGTCGACGGAGGGAAAGCAGTATTTT | CASSESTEGKQYF